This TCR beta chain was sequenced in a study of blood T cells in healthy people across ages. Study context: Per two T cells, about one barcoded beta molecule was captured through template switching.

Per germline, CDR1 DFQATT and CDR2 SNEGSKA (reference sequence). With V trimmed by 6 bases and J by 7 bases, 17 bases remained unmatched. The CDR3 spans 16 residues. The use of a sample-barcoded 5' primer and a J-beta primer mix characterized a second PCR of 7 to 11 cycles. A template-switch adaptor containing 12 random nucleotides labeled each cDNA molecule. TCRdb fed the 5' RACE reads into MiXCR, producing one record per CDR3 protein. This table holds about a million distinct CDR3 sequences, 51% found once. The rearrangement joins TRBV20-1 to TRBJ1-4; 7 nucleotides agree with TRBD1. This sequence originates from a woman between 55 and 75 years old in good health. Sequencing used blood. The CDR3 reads CSARQGEAGRVEKLFF. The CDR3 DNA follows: TGCAGTGCGCGACAGGGCGAAGCGGGCAGGGTTGAAAAACTGTTTTTT.